This entry describes one TCR beta chain. Taking its sample share into account, this clone is medium-sized (0.01 to 0.1%). Its cognate antigen has yet to be identified. It has no much larger one-base neighbor in the sample; base qualities were not kept. The CDR3 regions of human TCRbeta chains were subjected to immunosequencing. In the paper's pipeline: Repertoire TCRs were checked for matches against a reference library of SARS-CoV-2-specific TCRs that had been generated using the MIRA antigen-specificity platform. Breadth was defined as the fraction of unique TCRs that were SARS-CoV-2-associated. Depth was defined as the fraction of total T cells that were SARS-CoV-2-associated. Using the MIRA data, every spike-specific TCR was mapped to the spike region that the TCR reacted to and assigned to either a CD4 or a CD8 class. Log10-transformed breadth and depth values were compared by one-way ANOVA with Sidak's multiple comparisons tests. As stored in TCRdb, this immuneACCESS dataset retains in-frame rearrangements with V and J assigned. A fraction of the clones does not appear; measured against another copy, unresolved V genes explain less than half of the discrepancy, and the remainder lacks a known reason. From that table come the V and J calls and clone size; the DNA was used to work out D and trimming. The sample records about 97,000 clones, approximately 90% of which are singletons. 2.8% of the sample is in the top ten clones.

Looking up the germline V gene (reference sequence) yields CDR1 SEHNR and CDR2 FQNEAQ. V is reduced by 2 bases and J by 3 bases, leaving a spacing of 8 bases between them. The CDR3 goes from the cysteine to the phenylalanine over 13 residues. The entry retains the CDR3 DNA only, 39 bases that are in frame from base 1. The time point label corresponds to: baseline before first vaccination. Samples from vaccinated people were obtained from the UK trials COV001 and COV002, which included a single-blind randomized controlled phase 2/3 trial of AZD1222 (ChAdOx1 nCoV-19) in healthy adults. For TCRbeta chain sequencing, PBMC samples from trial participants were taken at day 0 and at day 28 after the second dose. The record originates from a study of T cell responses to AZD1222 COVID-19 vaccine (dated by TCRdb to the early 2020s). As for the study more broadly: AZD1222 recipients whose second dose came at about 4 weeks and those whose second dose came at about 12 weeks were combined into one group, since spike-specific TCR depth and breadth did not differ between the two schedules. A total of about 230 trial participants underwent TCR sequencing, of whom nearly 210 received two doses of AZD1222 and about 25 received two doses of the MenACWY control vaccine. Trial participants were enrolled by age into subgroups of 18-55, 56-69 and 70-plus years, and around 150, 28 and 57 TCR-sequenced participants, respectively, were included in these subgroups. Overall results and qualifications from the work: Because no samples from the day 14 peak response were available, repertoires could be characterized only after the peak T cell response. Participants were mostly white British, with more females than males. The authors suggested clonal diversity may have been underestimated. Reportedly, close to half of the unique spike-specific TCRs recognized epitopes lying outside the regions that are mutated in the B.1.351 and B.1.1.7 variants. In the small 56-69-year group, the increase in depth fell short of significance, most likely because of low power. Conclusions about previously exposed vaccinees are limited, since just a handful of AZD1222 recipients were seropositive for SARS-CoV-2 at baseline. After two AZD1222 doses, spike-specific TCR breadth and depth were significantly higher than at day 0 and than in MenACWY recipients. Vaccine-associated CD4 TCRs spanned the whole spike protein, with dominant responses in regions 160-218 and 743-854.

This specimen consisted of peripheral blood, obtained on day 0 of AZD1222 vaccination. The V gene is TRBV7-9 and the J gene is TRBJ2-7, and possibly TRBD1, on 5 matching bases. This clonotype originated in an adult in good health. The CDR3 is CASSLSQGYEQYF. The nucleotide sequence is given as TGTGCCAGCAGCTTATCCCAGGGCTACGAGCAGTACTTC.